The T cell receptor beta chain described here comes from a study of T cell responses to AZD1222 COVID-19 vaccine. Study results and caveats: The study sampled repertoires only after the peak T cell response. In a largely white British group with more females than males, clonal diversity was possibly underestimated.

Some clones are missing from TCRdb's copy, which holds only in-frame ones; the method was immunoSEQ multiplex PCR. The sample has approximately 180,000 clones; approximately 90% are singletons. Germline CDR1 is SGHTA and CDR2 is FQGNSA. The CDR3 is 19 residues long. With V trimmed by 3 bases and J by 1 base, 17 bases remained unmatched. A remark on this clone: What it binds is not known.

This clonotype originated in an adult in good health. This specimen consisted of peripheral blood, obtained on day 0 of AZD1222 vaccination. The chain is built from TRBV7-2 and TRBJ2-5, with TRBD2 matching over 7 bases. CDR3 nucleotide sequence: TGTGCCAGCAGCTTCATAAGACCTCTGGCGGGAGAGCTCCAAGAGACCCAGTACTTC. Translating it yields CASSFIRPLAGELQETQYF.